The 22 T cell receptor beta chains in this list originate from one sample, sequenced in a study of blood T cells in healthy people across ages. A sample-barcoded 5' primer and a J-beta primer mix were used in a second PCR of about 7 to 11 cycles. TCRdb called the 5' RACE reads again in MiXCR, with one record for every CDR3 protein. The table has roughly 900,000 distinct CDR3 sequences, under 50% seen once. Sequencing was performed on blood. These TCRs come from a man between 25 and 39 years old in good health.

The chain has TRBV20-1 and TRBJ2-5; 7 bases match TRBD1. V was clipped by 2 bases and J by 0 bases; unmatched bases: 6. The germline gives CDR1 DFQATT, CDR2 SNEGSKA (reference sequence). The CDR3 covers 15 residues. CDR3 sequence reads: CSARPVTGHQETQYF. CDR3 nucleotide sequence: TGCAGTGCTAGACCGGTGACAGGGCACCAAGAGACCCAGTACTTC.

The rearrangement uses TRBV24-1 and TRBJ2-7; 9 bases agree with TRBD1. V shed 5 bases, J shed 7 bases, and the junction held 11 bases outside the gene matches. The CDR3 is 15 amino acids. CDR1 is KGHDR, CDR2 SFDVKD, per germline. The CDR3 protein is CATSATGGSYNEQYF. The CDR3 DNA reads as TGTGCCACCAGTGCGACAGGGGGATCCTACAATGAGCAGTACTTC.

This clonotype was observed a handful of times. This chain links TRBV3-1 with TRBJ2-2; tentatively, D is TRBD2 (5 bases). V lost 5 bases and J 6 bases, leaving 10 bases between the germline ends. CDR1 is LGHDT, CDR2 YNNKEL, per germline (reference sequence). There are 13 residues in the CDR3. The CDR3 here is CASSEGLPGELFF. The DNA of the CDR3 is TGTGCCAGCAGCGAAGGACTCCCCGGGGAGCTGTTTTTT.

The chain couples TRBV12-3 or TRBV12-4 to TRBJ2-7; D is unclear. The CDR3 length is 15 residues. Deletions cut 6 bases from V and 6 bases from J, with 21 bases between. This CDR3 reads CASSLETIPGLEQYF. Here the CDR3 DNA reads TGTGCCAGCAGCCTTGAGACCATCCCAGGCCTCGAGCAGTACTTC.

The chain couples TRBV12-3 or TRBV12-4 to TRBJ2-7, with 8 bases that match TRBD2. This CDR3 contains 14 residues. After removal of 3 bases from V and 2 bases from J, the junction contained 3 bases not matched to a gene. The CDR3 is CASSFKAGAYEQYF. CDR3 nucleotides: TGTGCCAGCAGTTTCAAAGCGGGGGCCTACGAGCAGTACTTC.

The V call is TRBV6-5, the J call TRBJ1-6; TRBD1 might be the D (5 bases). The CDR3 loop spans 14 amino acids. V was pared by 2 bases and J by 10 bases, with 12 bases between. Germline V lookup: CDR1 MNHEY, CDR2 SVGAGI. In DNA form, the CDR3 reads TGTGCCAGCAGTTACCCCAGGGAGGGGTCACCCCTCCACTTT. As protein: CASSYPREGSPLHF.

This clonotype came up a few times. The J gene is TRBJ1-2, the V gene TRBV6-5, with a tentative D call TRBD1 (5 bases). The V gene lost 2 bases and the J gene lost 4 bases, with 14 bases spanning the gap. Germline V gene lookup returns CDR1 MNHEY and CDR2 SVGAGI. The CDR3 contains 15 residues. The CDR3 nucleotides read TGTGCCAGCAGTTACGGCACAGGACATAGCTATGGCTACACCTTC. This sequence encodes CASSYGTGHSYGYTF.

V is TRBV18 and J is TRBJ1-4, with D perhaps TRBD1 (5 bases). Germline V CDR1 and CDR2: KGHSH, LQKENI. The germline V and J ends were trimmed by 3 bases and 7 bases, with 9 bases remaining between them. CDR3 size: 13 residues. In nucleotides, the CDR3 is TGTGCCAGCTCACCGCGGGACCTTGAAAAACTGTTTTTT. Translating it yields CASSPRDLEKLFF.

This clonotype showed up just a few times. The chain joins TRBV5-5 to TRBJ2-1; 10 bases fit TRBD2. Per the germline V gene, CDR1 is SGHKS and CDR2 is YYEKEE (reference sequence). The CDR3 covers 16 residues. The J segment lost 4 bases and the V segment lost 3 bases, leaving 7 bases of the junction unmatched. Written as DNA, the CDR3 is TGTGCCAGCAGCTCACTCACGGGACTAGCGTACAATGAGCAGTTCTTC. This codes for CASSSLTGLAYNEQFF.

The J gene is TRBJ2-3, the V gene TRBV7-6; weak D call: TRBD2 (6 bases). The CDR3 is 15 amino acids. V was cut by 5 bases and J by 4 bases, with 16 bases left in between. Germline CDR1 SGHVS, CDR2 FNYEAQ. In nucleotides, the CDR3 is TGTGCCAGCAGCGCGACCGGGACTTCTCCAGATACGCAGTATTTT. Protein product: CASSATGTSPDTQYF.

V gene TRBV7-2 combines with J gene TRBJ2-7; D is perhaps TRBD1 or TRBD2 (5 bases each). The CDR3 is made up of 16 amino acids. Trimming removed 0 bases at V and 6 bases at J, with 18 bases between. Looked up from germline, CDR1 is SGHTA and CDR2 is FQGNSA. CDR3 protein: CASSLASGTVSCEQYF. The CDR3 nucleotides are TGTGCCAGCAGCTTAGCGTCTGGGACCGTTTCTTGCGAGCAGTACTTC.

This clonotype was found a few times. The gene calls are TRBV12-3 or TRBV12-4 and TRBJ2-5; tentative D call: TRBD1 (6 bases). CDR3 length: 12 amino acids. V lost 1 base and J 13 bases, leaving 13 bases between the germline ends. The CDR3 region is CASSLETGRGYF. Here the CDR3 DNA reads TGTGCCAGCAGTTTAGAGACAGGTCGCGGGTACTTC.

V and J are TRBV6-1 and TRBJ2-3; 12 bases are a match to TRBD1. From germline, CDR1 is MNHNS and CDR2 SASEGT. Trimming at V came to 7 bases and at J to 6 bases, leaving 5 bases not matched to a gene. CDR3 size: 14 residues. The CDR3 region is CASTLGQGADTQYF. CDR3 DNA sequence: TGTGCCAGCACTCTGGGACAGGGGGCCGATACGCAGTATTTT.

The chain is built from TRBV11-2 and TRBJ2-3, with D maybe TRBD2 (5 bases). Germline V gives CDR1 SGHAT, CDR2 FQNNGV. V was clipped by 5 bases and J by 4 bases, with 16 bases between them. This CDR3 contains 15 residues. The CDR3 nucleotides read TGTGCCAGCAGCCTAAGCCTAGCTAGGTCAGATACGCAGTATTTT. It translates to CASSLSLARSDTQYF.

The chain recombines TRBV7-9 with TRBJ2-3, with TRBD1 as a possible D gene (7 bases). Trimming removed 1 base at V and 5 bases at J, with 16 bases between. CDR1 and CDR2 from the germline V gene are SEHNR and FQNEAQ (reference sequence). The CDR3 sequence is 16 residues long. CDR3 DNA sequence: TGTGCCAGCAGCTTAGGGGTAGGAGGGGGCGAAGATACGCAGTATTTT. It specifies CASSLGVGGGEDTQYF. The variable domain in full, completed from reference TRBV7-9 and TRBJ2-3, reads DTGVSQNPRHKITKRGQNVTFRCDPISEHNRLYWYRQTLGQGPEFLTYFQNEAQLEKSRLLSDRFSAERPKGSFSTLEIQRTEQGDSAMYLCASSLGVGGGEDTQYFGPGTRLTVL.

This clonotype was seen a handful of times. The chain carries TRBV6-6 and TRBJ2-1, with D possibly TRBD1 on 5 matching bases. In germline, CDR1 is MNHNY, CDR2 SVGAGI (reference sequence). With 2 bases removed from V and 0 bases from J, the gap between germline ends came to 11 bases. The CDR3 totals 16 residues. The CDR3 reads CASSYQQDLSYNEQFF. The CDR3 coding sequence is TGTGCCAGCAGTTACCAACAGGACCTCTCCTACAATGAGCAGTTCTTC.

There are a few counts of this clonotype. The chain joins TRBV5-1 to TRBJ2-5, with D tentatively TRBD1 or TRBD2 (6 bases each). Per germline, CDR1 SGHRS and CDR2 YFSETQ. Between the trimmed V and J ends, which lost 3 bases and 11 bases, there was a span of 20 bases. The CDR3 contains 14 residues. For the CDR3, the DNA is TGCGCCAGCAGCTACGTTCATGGGGGGCTTGAGCAGTACTTC. The encoded protein is CASSYVHGGLEQYF.

Comments on this clonotype: The junction differs from germline at one of its ends, possibly a read error. This chain joins TRBV6-2 or TRBV6-3 and TRBJ2-7, with 11 positions matching TRBD2. Germline CDR1 is MNHEY and CDR2 is SVGEGT. CDR3 size: 19 residues. The CDR3 protein is CASGTRVFSGGASSYKQYF. CDR3 bases: TGTGCCAGCGGTACCCGGGTGTTTAGCGGGGGGGCTTCGTCCTACAAGCAGTACTTC.

This chain connects TRBV5-1 to TRBJ2-4; TRBD1 matches 8 bases. The J call may be wrong; the DNA end is better matched by TRBJ2-7. CDR3 length: 16 residues. CDR1 is SGHRS and CDR2 is YFSETQ in the germline V gene. The CDR3 DNA reads TGCGCCAGCAGCTTGGGGGCAGGGGGCCTTTCCTACGAGCAGTACTTC. Encoded protein: CASSLGAGGLSYEQYF.

There are a few counts of this clonotype. The J gene is TRBJ2-7, the V gene TRBV5-1; 9 positions agree with TRBD1. Germline V lookup: CDR1 SGHRS, CDR2 YFSETQ. Unmatched junction bases numbered 3, after V lost 4 bases and J lost 7 bases. This CDR3 contains 12 residues. CDR3 protein: CASSRTGEEQYF. DNA for the CDR3: TGCGCCAGCAGCCGGACAGGGGAAGAGCAGTACTTC.

The table lists this clonotype with a count of one. The chain is built from TRBV10-3 and TRBJ2-3; D call uncertain. The CDR3 runs to 15 residues. V shed 3 bases and J shed 2 bases, with 12 bases lying between them. Looked up from germline, CDR1 is ENHRY and CDR2 is SYGVKD. CDR3 bases: TGTGCCATCAGTGACTACCGCTTGCACACAGATACGCAGTATTTT. Translated, it gives CAISDYRLHTDTQYF.

This clonotype was recorded many times. V gene TRBV3-1 combines with J gene TRBJ1-6, with D unresolved. Trimming removed 3 bases from V and 8 bases from J, with 5 bases in between. The length of the CDR3 is 12 residues. Germline V lookup: CDR1 LGHDT, CDR2 YNNKEL (reference sequence). The CDR3 here is CASSQGDSPLHF. DNA of the CDR3: TGTGCCAGCAGCCAGGGAGATTCACCCCTCCACTTT.